This T cell receptor beta chain was recovered during a study of blood T cell repertoires in COVID-19 (dated by TCRdb to the early 2020s). In the study overall: The collaborator samples originated in the United States, Italy and Spain and spanned the acute and convalescent phases of COVID-19. The prospective study material was composed of cDNA or gDNA derived from T cells, B-cell-depleted T cells, or PBMCs. The dataset comprised deeply sampled blood TCRbeta repertoires from subjects exposed to, actively infected with, or recovered from COVID-19. The repertoires were released in a freely available public database intended as a resource for research on the immune response to SARS-CoV-2. Samples were obtained from the ongoing ImmuneRACE study (first 160 participants) and from some 1,300 subjects provided by 6 global collaborators. A de-identified subject ID, COVID-19 status, age in years and sex were almost always included in the sample metadata. Where available, HLA class I and class II types were taken from metadata supplied by the sample provider and were not determined by assay-based typing.

Collaborating institutions collected whole blood in K2EDTA tubes following their own protocols. For TCRbeta analysis, collaborators shipped samples as frozen whole blood, isolated PBMCs, or DNA extracted from either of those sample types. In the case of this clone: It lacks a known antigen. Base qualities are not provided; no much larger clone lies one nucleotide away.

TCRbeta CDR3 regions were amplified from genomic DNA by means of the immunoSEQ Assay, a bias-controlled multiplex PCR. In the original analysis: The number of nucleated cells in each sample was estimated by amplification of reference gene primers within the assay. To quantify the absolute abundance of each unique TCRbeta CDR3 rearrangement, sequence reads were collapsed and filtered. For each sample, productive Simpson clonality was calculated as the square root of Simpson's diversity index over productive rearrangements. TCRdb mirrors the immuneACCESS table, restricted to in-frame sequences. Some clones are absent from its copies; in checked studies, under half trace to an unresolved V gene, and the reason for the others is unknown. D and trimming come from the DNA, and the V and J calls and clone size come from that table. The sample table shows roughly 150,000 clones, and roughly 88% are seen once. Clones ranked in the top ten supply more than 5.5% of the sample.

V is reduced by 2 bases and J by 2 bases, leaving a spacing of 5 bases between them. The CDR3 starts with the cysteine, ends with the phenylalanine, and has 13 residues. Only CDR3 DNA is held: 39 bases, read in frame from base 1. CDR1 and CDR2, looked up from the germline V gene, are MRHNA and SNTAGT. General conclusions and limits of the study: How much clinical and demographic metadata was included differed by source and by participant, and the metadata was provided uncurated.

Sequencing used peripheral blood. The chain links TRBV6-4 with TRBJ2-3; the D gene cannot be named for sure. The TCR was taken from a woman aged 45-65 years in a cohort sampled during active or convalescent COVID-19. The sequenced DNA is TGTGCCAGCAGTGACCAGTACACAGATACGCAGTATTTT. Protein translation: CASSDQYTDTQYF.